The rows below give T cell receptor beta chains drawn from one sample of a study of identical twins. One entry per CDR3 protein results from TCRdb running MiXCR on the 5' RACE reads. The table records over 250,000 distinct CDR3 sequences, less than 9.5% of them present only once. The sample was also reused in another study, on yellow fever vaccine responses in identical twins.

Sequenced sample: CD8+ T cells sorted from blood. These TCRs come from a woman between 18 and 29 years old in good health. CDR3s include the opening cysteine and the closing phenylalanine or tryptophan. D genes are given only for firm matches. Not all rows give a size; the values are once, few, many and, for expanded clones, a class.

d_call: -
v_call: TRBV10-3
j_call: TRBJ2-5
clone_size: -
cdr3_aa: CAISEARDSETQYF
cdr3_nt: TGTGCCATCAGTGAGGCTCGGGACTCGGAGACCCAGTACTTC

d_call: -
v_call: TRBV20-1
j_call: TRBJ2-7
clone_size: -
cdr3_aa: CSARGNFSEQYF
cdr3_nt: TGCAGTGCTCGAGGGAATTTTTCCGAGCAGTACTTC

d_call: -
v_call: TRBV6-5
j_call: TRBJ2-2
clone_size: few
cdr3_aa: CASSYEGLGELFF
cdr3_nt: TGTGCCAGCAGTTACGAGGGACTTGGGGAGCTGTTTTTT

d_call: -
v_call: TRBV20-1
j_call: TRBJ1-1
clone_size: -
cdr3_aa: CSARRSEAFF
cdr3_nt: TGCAGTGCCCGGCGCTCTGAAGCTTTCTTT

d_call: -
v_call: TRBV27
j_call: TRBJ2-3
clone_size: -
cdr3_aa: CASSSGLHPDTQYF
cdr3_nt: TGTGCCAGCAGTTCTGGACTGCATCCAGATACGCAGTATTTT

d_call: TRBD1
v_call: TRBV5-6
j_call: TRBJ2-7
clone_size: -
cdr3_aa: CASSSGTDYNEQYF
cdr3_nt: TGTGCCAGCAGCTCAGGGACAGATTACAACGAGCAGTACTTC

d_call: -
v_call: TRBV7-9
j_call: TRBJ2-1
clone_size: many
cdr3_aa: CASSLAGLEYNEQFF
cdr3_nt: TGTGCCAGCAGCTTAGCGGGACTCGAGTACAATGAGCAGTTCTTC

d_call: -
v_call: TRBV11-2
j_call: TRBJ2-5
clone_size: few
cdr3_aa: CASSLYLASQETQYF
cdr3_nt: TGTGCCAGCAGCTTATACCTTGCGAGTCAAGAGACCCAGTACTTC

d_call: -
v_call: TRBV7-9
j_call: TRBJ2-7
clone_size: few
cdr3_aa: CASSPRLQTYEQYF
cdr3_nt: TGTGCCAGCAGCCCCCGACTCCAGACCTACGAGCAGTACTTC

d_call: TRBD1
v_call: TRBV6-2/TRBV6-3
j_call: TRBJ1-6
clone_size: -
cdr3_aa: CASSDREYSPLHF
cdr3_nt: TGTGCCAGCTCGGACAGGGAGTATTCACCCCTCCACTTT

d_call: -
v_call: TRBV19
j_call: TRBJ1-5
clone_size: -
cdr3_aa: CASSIDSFQSSNQPQHF
cdr3_nt: TGTGCCAGTAGTATAGATTCGTTTCAGAGTAGCAATCAGCCCCAGCATTTT

d_call: -
v_call: TRBV30
j_call: TRBJ2-2
clone_size: -
cdr3_aa: CAWSGDTGELFF
cdr3_nt: TGTGCCTGGAGTGGGGACACCGGGGAGCTGTTTTTT

d_call: -
v_call: TRBV7-9
j_call: TRBJ1-1
clone_size: many
cdr3_aa: CASSSGMNTEAFF
cdr3_nt: TGCGCCAGCAGCTCCGGGATGAACACTGAAGCTTTCTTT

d_call: -
v_call: TRBV27
j_call: TRBJ2-1
clone_size: few
cdr3_aa: CASSPYDPDPRNEQFF
cdr3_nt: TGTGCCAGCAGTCCATACGACCCCGACCCCCGCAATGAGCAGTTCTTC

d_call: TRBD2
v_call: TRBV7-9
j_call: TRBJ2-2
clone_size: many
cdr3_aa: CASFSGGDGTGELFF
cdr3_nt: TGTGCCAGCTTTAGCGGGGGGGACGGCACCGGGGAGCTGTTTTTT

d_call: TRBD1
v_call: TRBV11-2
j_call: TRBJ1-2
clone_size: -
cdr3_aa: CASSSGTGNYGYTF
cdr3_nt: TGTGCCAGCAGCTCCGGGACAGGGAACTATGGCTACACCTTC

d_call: -
v_call: TRBV7-9
j_call: TRBJ1-2
clone_size: -
cdr3_aa: CASNIGPYGYTF
cdr3_nt: TGTGCCAGCAACATAGGGCCCTATGGCTACACCTTC

d_call: -
v_call: TRBV6-1
j_call: TRBJ2-7
clone_size: few
cdr3_aa: CASSFGGGGNEQYF
cdr3_nt: TGTGCCAGCAGCTTCGGCGGAGGGGGCAACGAGCAGTACTTC

d_call: -
v_call: TRBV5-5
j_call: TRBJ2-7
clone_size: -
cdr3_aa: CASSSGTLYEQYF
cdr3_nt: TGTGCCAGCAGCTCCGGGACCCTATACGAGCAGTACTTC

d_call: -
v_call: TRBV24-1
j_call: TRBJ2-1
clone_size: many
cdr3_aa: CATSDESSYNEQFF
cdr3_nt: TGTGCCACCAGTGATGAGAGCTCCTACAATGAGCAGTTCTTC

d_call: -
v_call: TRBV4-1
j_call: TRBJ2-3
clone_size: many
cdr3_aa: CASSRSPSSAPSTDTQYF
cdr3_nt: TGCGCCAGCAGCCGGTCCCCGTCTAGCGCACCTAGCACAGATACGCAGTATTTT

d_call: -
v_call: TRBV7-6
j_call: TRBJ2-1
clone_size: many
cdr3_aa: CASTSDSFNEQFF
cdr3_nt: TGTGCCAGCACCTCGGACTCTTTCAATGAGCAGTTCTTC

d_call: -
v_call: TRBV6-1
j_call: TRBJ1-4
clone_size: many
cdr3_aa: CASSDGGLDEKLFF
cdr3_nt: TGTGCCAGCAGTGACGGGGGGCTGGATGAAAAACTGTTTTTT

d_call: TRBD2
v_call: TRBV28
j_call: TRBJ2-5
clone_size: many
cdr3_aa: CASSARVAGGKTQYF
cdr3_nt: TGTGCCAGCAGCGCCCGGGTAGCGGGGGGTAAGACCCAGTACTTC

d_call: -
v_call: TRBV2
j_call: TRBJ1-5
clone_size: -
cdr3_aa: CASSEQDYIRPQHF
cdr3_nt: TGTGCCAGCAGTGAACAAGACTATATCCGGCCCCAGCATTTT

d_call: TRBD1
v_call: TRBV20-1
j_call: TRBJ2-1
clone_size: -
cdr3_aa: CCARGIDRGAPGEQFF
cdr3_nt: TGCTGTGCTAGGGGGATTGACAGGGGAGCCCCCGGTGAGCAGTTCTTC

d_call: -
v_call: TRBV7-6
j_call: TRBJ2-5
clone_size: -
cdr3_aa: CASSTSTGRETQYF
cdr3_nt: -

d_call: -
v_call: TRBV11-2
j_call: TRBJ1-4
clone_size: -
cdr3_aa: CASSPTGRYEKLFF
cdr3_nt: TGTGCCAGCAGCCCAACAGGGAGATATGAAAAACTGTTTTTT

d_call: TRBD2
v_call: TRBV7-9
j_call: TRBJ2-3
clone_size: many
cdr3_aa: CASRPTSGITDTQYF
cdr3_nt: TGTGCCAGCAGACCGACTAGCGGAATAACAGATACGCAGTATTTT

d_call: TRBD2
v_call: TRBV27
j_call: TRBJ2-1
clone_size: few
cdr3_aa: CASSYAGGPLFDEQFF
cdr3_nt: TGTGCCAGCAGTTATGCGGGAGGGCCCCTATTTGATGAGCAGTTCTTC

d_call: -
v_call: TRBV6-2/TRBV6-3
j_call: TRBJ2-2
clone_size: few
cdr3_aa: CASSYPPGNTGELFF
cdr3_nt: TGTGCCAGCAGTTACCCGCCGGGAAACACCGGGGAGCTGTTTTTT

d_call: -
v_call: TRBV28
j_call: TRBJ2-7
clone_size: many
cdr3_aa: CASSSGLSVYEQYF
cdr3_nt: TGTGCCAGCAGTTCCGGACTGTCCGTCTACGAGCAGTACTTC

d_call: -
v_call: TRBV10-3
j_call: TRBJ2-7
clone_size: few
cdr3_aa: CAISDTSIYEQYF
cdr3_nt: TGTGCCATCAGTGACACGAGTATCTACGAGCAGTACTTC

d_call: -
v_call: TRBV20-1
j_call: TRBJ2-1
clone_size: -
cdr3_aa: CSARDPPLDGWNEQFF
cdr3_nt: TGCAGTGCTAGAGATCCCCCCCTCGACGGGTGGAATGAGCAGTTCTTC

d_call: -
v_call: TRBV10-2
j_call: TRBJ1-1
clone_size: -
cdr3_aa: CASSLQGRWENTEAFF
cdr3_nt: TGCGCCAGCAGCCTACAGGGACGGTGGGAAAACACTGAAGCTTTCTTT

d_call: TRBD1
v_call: TRBV27
j_call: TRBJ2-5
clone_size: -
cdr3_aa: CASKTGLQETQYF
cdr3_nt: TGTGCCAGCAAGACAGGGTTGCAAGAGACCCAGTACTTC

d_call: TRBD2
v_call: TRBV29-1
j_call: TRBJ2-2
clone_size: -
cdr3_aa: CSVPIGAAGGMTGELFF
cdr3_nt: TGCAGCGTTCCGATTGGGGCGGCGGGGGGCATGACCGGGGAGCTGTTTTTT

d_call: TRBD2
v_call: TRBV11-2
j_call: TRBJ2-1
clone_size: few
cdr3_aa: CASSGGGGADEQFF
cdr3_nt: TGTGCCAGCAGCGGCGGCGGGGGGGCCGATGAGCAGTTCTTC

d_call: -
v_call: TRBV5-4
j_call: TRBJ2-1
clone_size: -
cdr3_aa: CASSMDYDNEQFF
cdr3_nt: TGTGCCAGCAGCATGGACTACGACAATGAGCAGTTCTTC

d_call: TRBD2
v_call: TRBV27
j_call: TRBJ2-7
clone_size: -
cdr3_aa: CASSSGLVVQYF
cdr3_nt: TGTGCCAGCAGTTCGGGACTAGTCGTGCAGTACTTC

d_call: -
v_call: TRBV29-1
j_call: TRBJ1-3
clone_size: -
cdr3_aa: CSVHSTTINTIYF
cdr3_nt: TGCAGCGTTCACTCAACAACAATAAACACCATATATTTT

d_call: TRBD1
v_call: TRBV7-2
j_call: TRBJ2-7
clone_size: few
cdr3_aa: CASSSPWTGGIDEQYF
cdr3_nt: TGTGCCAGCAGCTCGCCGTGGACAGGGGGCATAGACGAGCAGTACTTC

d_call: -
v_call: TRBV4-1
j_call: TRBJ2-7
clone_size: -
cdr3_aa: CASSLQTQLYEQYF
cdr3_nt: TGCGCCAGCAGCCTCCAAACACAGTTATACGAGCAGTACTTC

d_call: -
v_call: TRBV6-1
j_call: TRBJ2-2
clone_size: few
cdr3_aa: CASSPWTANTGELFF
cdr3_nt: TGTGCCAGCAGCCCCTGGACTGCGAACACCGGGGAGCTGTTTTTT

d_call: -
v_call: TRBV28
j_call: TRBJ2-1
clone_size: few
cdr3_aa: CASSFRFLNNEQFF
cdr3_nt: TGTGCCAGCAGTTTCAGGTTCCTAAACAATGAGCAGTTCTTC

d_call: -
v_call: TRBV7-6
j_call: TRBJ2-6
clone_size: few
cdr3_aa: CASSLETGPSGANVLTF
cdr3_nt: TGTGCCAGCAGCTTAGAGACGGGCCCCTCTGGGGCCAACGTCCTGACTTTC

d_call: -
v_call: TRBV12-3/TRBV12-4
j_call: TRBJ1-5
clone_size: -
cdr3_aa: CALSSSSGVWDTDQPQHF
cdr3_nt: TGTGCCCTCAGTTCATCCTCCGGGGTGTGGGACACCGATCAGCCCCAGCATTTT